The 27 T cell receptor beta chains below were found in one sample sequenced in a study of T cell repertoires in cytomegalovirus infection. TCRdb reprocessed the reads via MiXCR and lists one record per CDR3 protein. The table shows 250,000 or so distinct CDR3 sequences, with 9% to 15% occurring only once. Specimen: PBMCs. The receptors shown here come from a human donor in good health (CMV status not recorded). Some clones in this sample may be carry-over from other donors' samples.

This clonotype was detected many times. The CDR3 coding sequence is TGTGCCAGCAGCCCCGGGACCCTCTACGAGCAGTACTTC. It encodes CASSPGTLYEQYF. V and J are TRBV7-2 and TRBJ2-7, with D perhaps TRBD1 or TRBD2 (5 bases each). V lost 5 bases, J lost 3 bases, and 11 bases lay in between. The CDR3 covers 13 residues. Germline V gives CDR1 SGHTA, CDR2 FQGNSA.

A few counts support this clonotype. The V call is TRBV12-3 or TRBV12-4, the J call TRBJ1-5, with 7 bases that match TRBD1. The V and J ends lost 5 bases and 6 bases, in that order; junction bases with no gene match: 13. This CDR3 is 16 amino acids long. CDR3 residues: CASSLGQVIQGQPQHF. CDR3 nucleotides: TGTGCCAGCAGTCTTGGACAGGTCATTCAGGGTCAGCCCCAGCATTTT.

At least ten counts were recorded for this clonotype. J is TRBJ2-7 and V is TRBV7-8; 8 nucleotides line up with TRBD2. The CDR3 contains 14 residues. With 6 bases clipped from V and 5 bases from J, the junction kept 9 bases outside the gene matches. Germline values: CDR1 SGHVS, CDR2 FQNEAQ. The CDR3 protein is CASSRAGASDEQYF. CDR3 coding DNA: TGTGCCAGCAGTAGAGCGGGGGCCTCGGACGAGCAGTACTTC. Looking up the rest from reference TRBV7-8 and TRBJ2-7 gives the full variable domain: GAGVSQSPRYKVAKRGQDVALRCDPISGHVSLFWYQQALGQGPEFLTYFQNEAQLDKSGLPSDRFFAERPEGSVSTLKIQRTQQEDSAVYLCASSRAGASDEQYFGPGTRLTVT.

In its sample, this clonotype was seen once. The chain employs TRBV11-1 and TRBJ1-1, with a possible D match to TRBD1 (6 bases). Deletions cut 5 bases from V and 0 bases from J, with 13 bases between. The CDR3 totals 15 residues. Germline CDR1 and CDR2: SGHAT and FQDESV (reference sequence). CDR3 region: CASSEYRVLNTEAFF. The CDR3 DNA is TGTGCCAGCAGCGAATACAGGGTATTGAACACTGAAGCTTTCTTT.

This clonotype was picked up many times. The CDR3 bases are TGTGCCAGCAGCTTAGTAGTAGGGGTCTACAATGAGCAGTTCTTC. It translates to CASSLVVGVYNEQFF. The chain is built from TRBV7-2 and TRBJ2-1; D is possibly TRBD1 (5 bases). V lost 1 base and J lost 3, with 10 bases in between. The CDR3 length is 15 residues. Looked up from germline, CDR1 is SGHTA and CDR2 is FQGNSA. Complete variable domain (other parts from reference TRBV7-2 and TRBJ2-1): GAGVSQSPSNKVTEKGKDVELRCDPISGHTALYWYRQSLGQGLEFLIYFQGNSAPDKSGLPSDRFSAERTGGSVSTLTIQRTQQEDSAVYLCASSLVVGVYNEQFFGPGTRLTVL.

This clonotype showed up many times. The V call is TRBV7-2, the J call TRBJ2-7; perhaps TRBD2 as D (6 bases). This CDR3 is 14 amino acids long. V shed 5 bases and J shed 0 bases, with 11 bases lying between them. Per germline, CDR1 SGHTA and CDR2 FQGNSA. CDR3 nucleotide sequence: TGTGCCAGCAGCATGCCGGGACTCTCCTACGAGCAGTACTTC. Protein product: CASSMPGLSYEQYF. The complete variable domain, with remaining parts taken from reference TRBV7-2 and TRBJ2-7, reads GAGVSQSPSNKVTEKGKDVELRCDPISGHTALYWYRQSLGQGLEFLIYFQGNSAPDKSGLPSDRFSAERTGGSVSTLTIQRTQQEDSAVYLCASSMPGLSYEQYFGPGTRLTVT.

This clonotype appeared many times. This chain connects TRBV7-2 to TRBJ2-5; D may be TRBD2 (5 bases). The germline V gene encodes CDR1 SGHTA and CDR2 FQGNSA. V was clipped by 4 bases and J by 5 bases, with 14 bases between them. The CDR3 loop spans 14 amino acids. CDR3 region: CASSSIGRGETQYF. CDR3 bases: TGTGCCAGCAGCTCCATCGGTCGCGGGGAGACCCAGTACTTC.

This clonotype was picked up many times. The genes are TRBV11-3 and TRBJ2-2; 8 bases fit TRBD1. CDR3 length: 15 amino acids. CDR1 and CDR2 (germline): SGHNT, YENEEA. Germline trimming cut 5 bases from V and 4 bases from J; bases unmatched to any gene: 6. Written as DNA, the CDR3 is TGTGCCAGCAGCCCGCGACAGGGGTCCACCGGGGAGCTGTTTTTT. Residues: CASSPRQGSTGELFF.

This sequence joins TRBV6-5 and TRBJ1-1; D gene uncertain. Germline V CDR1 and CDR2: MNHEY, SVGAGI. The CDR3 contains 13 residues. The V end lost 0 bases, the J end lost 3 bases, and 5 bases lay between the germline ends. CDR3 region: CASSYSADTEAFF. CDR3 DNA: TGTGCCAGCAGTTACTCGGCCGACACTGAAGCTTTCTTT.

This clonotype appeared many times. The chain joins TRBV7-2 to TRBJ2-5, with 10 bases fitting TRBD2. J gave up 1 base and V 3 bases, and 2 bases lay outside the gene matches. Germline assignment: CDR1 SGHTA and CDR2 FQGNSA. There are 15 residues in the CDR3. The chain's CDR3 is CASSLSGGAQETQYF. DNA of the CDR3: TGTGCCAGCAGCTTGAGCGGGGGGGCCCAAGAGACCCAGTACTTC. The full variable domain, with the rest looked up from reference TRBV7-2 and TRBJ2-5, is GAGVSQSPSNKVTEKGKDVELRCDPISGHTALYWYRQSLGQGLEFLIYFQGNSAPDKSGLPSDRFSAERTGGSVSTLTIQRTQQEDSAVYLCASSLSGGAQETQYFGPGTRLLVL.

The gene calls are TRBV7-2 and TRBJ1-6; 11 nucleotides match TRBD1. The junction had 6 bases not matched to a gene; V was cut back by 5 bases and J by 6 bases. Looked up from germline, CDR1 is SGHTA and CDR2 is FQGNSA. The CDR3 runs to 16 residues. In DNA, the CDR3 is TGTGCCAGCAGCAGTCGGACAGGGGGCGGTAATTCACCCCTCCACTTT. Its protein is CASSSRTGGGNSPLHF.

The sample holds a few counts of this clonotype. This chain connects TRBV7-9 to TRBJ2-7, with D perhaps given as TRBD1 or TRBD2 (6 bases each). V was pared by 1 base and J by 9 bases, with 22 bases between. From germline, CDR1 is SEHNR and CDR2 FQNEAQ (reference sequence). This CDR3 has 16 residues. This CDR3 reads CASSLGGASAPGAQYF. CDR3 DNA: TGTGCCAGCAGCTTAGGGGGGGCTAGCGCCCCCGGCGCGCAGTACTTC.

There are many counts of this clonotype. The chain links TRBV7-2 to TRBJ2-7; 9 bases map to TRBD1. Germline assignment: CDR1 SGHTA and CDR2 FQGNSA. Trimming at V came to 2 bases and at J to 6 bases, leaving 11 bases not matched to a gene. This CDR3 spans 16 amino acids. CDR3 region: CASSLQVDRGLGEQYF. CDR3 coding DNA: TGTGCCAGCAGCTTACAGGTGGACAGGGGCCTTGGCGAGCAGTACTTC.

The chain has TRBV19 and TRBJ1-4, with no clear D. V was clipped by 3 bases and J by 8 bases, with 13 bases between them. The CDR3 totals 14 residues. The germline gives CDR1 LNHDA, CDR2 SQIVND (reference sequence). The CDR3 loop is CASSMAGRGEKLFF. DNA of the CDR3: TGTGCCAGTAGTATGGCAGGAAGAGGCGAAAAACTGTTTTTT.

This clonotype showed up many times. CDR3 nucleotides: TGTGCCGTACTCGAAGGGCTGAACACTGAAGCTTTCTTT. Its translation is CAVLEGLNTEAFF. The genes are TRBV14 and TRBJ1-1, with unresolved D. The germline CDR1 and CDR2 sequences are SGHDN and FVKESK. The CDR3 covers 13 residues. V was pared by 11 bases and J by 0 bases, with 13 bases between. Based on the CDR3 plus reference TRBV14 and TRBJ1-1, the full variable domain is EAGVTQFPSHSVIEKGQTVTLRCDPISGHDNLYWYRRVMGKEIKFLLHFVKESKQDESGMPNNRFLAERTGGTYSTLKVQPAELEDSGVYFCAVLEGLNTEAFFGQGTRLTVV.

This clonotype was detected ten times or more. This rearrangement joins TRBV7-8 to TRBJ2-7; 9 nucleotides agree with TRBD1. Germline CDR1 reads SGHVS; CDR2 reads FQNEAQ. The CDR3 totals 15 residues. With 6 bases clipped from V and 2 bases from J, the junction kept 8 bases outside the gene matches. The CDR3 DNA follows: TGTGCCAGCAGGGGGACAGGGAAAGTTACCTACGAGCAGTACTTC. Encoded protein: CASRGTGKVTYEQYF.

This clonotype was counted many times. The chain has TRBV11-2 and TRBJ1-1; D is uncertain. This CDR3 region has 15 residues. V was cut by 5 bases and J by 0 bases, with 13 bases left in between. CDR1 is SGHAT, CDR2 FQNNGV, per germline. CDR3 protein: CASSPWTVMNTEAFF. CDR3 in DNA: TGTGCCAGCAGCCCGTGGACGGTGATGAACACTGAAGCTTTCTTT. The full variable domain, with the rest looked up from reference TRBV11-2 and TRBJ1-1, is EAGVAQSPRYKIIEKRQSVAFWCNPISGHATLYWYQQILGQGPKLLIQFQNNGVVDDSQLPKDRFSAERLKGVDSTLKIQPAKLEDSAVYLCASSPWTVMNTEAFFGQGTRLTVV.

The chain combines TRBV20-1 with TRBJ1-5, with a possible D match to TRBD1 (5 bases). Trimming left V 7 bases short and J 2 bases short, with 12 bases between. Germline-derived CDR1 and CDR2 are DFQATT and SNEGSKA (reference sequence). The CDR3 runs to 13 residues. The CDR3 coding sequence is TGCAGTGGAGGGACTGGAGGCAATCAGCCCCAGCATTTT. This gives the protein CSGGTGGNQPQHF.

A word on this clonotype: This sequence may be a read error, since a much larger clone differs from it by one base. CDR3 in amino acids: CSDTGTESYYGYTF. The CDR3, as DNA: TGCAGTGATACTGGGACAGAATCTTACTATGGCTACACCTTC. The rearrangement links TRBV20-1 to TRBJ1-2; TRBD1 agrees at 7 bases. CDR1 is DFQATT, CDR2 SNEGSKA, per germline (reference sequence). The CDR3 length is 14 residues. V was clipped by 7 bases and J by 3 bases; unmatched bases: 11.

The V call is TRBV28, the J call TRBJ2-4; TRBD2 matches at 7 bases. Germline V gene lookup returns CDR1 MDHEN and CDR2 SYDVKM. The CDR3 extends over 17 amino acids. V lost 5 bases, J lost 1 base, and 11 bases stayed unmatched. For the CDR3, the DNA is TGTGCCAGCAGTCACCCTCAAGGGGAGGGGGCCAAAAACATTCAGTACTTC. It codes for CASSHPQGEGAKNIQYF. The whole variable domain, remainder taken from reference TRBV28 and TRBJ2-4, is DVKVTQSSRYLVKRTGEKVFLECVQDMDHENMFWYRQDPGLGLRLIYFSYDVKMKEKGDIPEGYSVSREKKERFSLILESASTNQTSMYLCASSHPQGEGAKNIQYFGAGTRLSVL.

This clonotype showed up many times. The chain carries TRBV7-2 and TRBJ2-3; 7 bases are a match to TRBD2. Germline V gene data show CDR1 as SGHTA and CDR2 as FQGNSA. The CDR3 has 15 residues. V dropped 3 bases and J dropped 5; count of bases not matched to a gene: 8. The CDR3 spells CASSLSGEAGDTQYF. The DNA of the CDR3 is TGTGCCAGCAGCTTGAGCGGGGAAGCGGGAGATACGCAGTATTTT.

This clonotype came up many times. The rearrangement joins TRBV11-3 to TRBJ2-1; D call uncertain. Trimming stripped 5 bases from V and 0 bases from J, with 29 bases between. Germline V gives CDR1 SGHNT, CDR2 YENEEA. The CDR3 covers 21 residues. The CDR3 sequence: CASSPNREEALHPSSYNEQFF. CDR3 nucleotide sequence: TGTGCCAGCAGCCCTAACCGAGAAGAAGCCCTACACCCAAGCTCCTACAATGAGCAGTTCTTC.

This clonotype was counted many times. This chain links TRBV11-3 with TRBJ2-2, with D uncertain. Germline V gene data show CDR1 as SGHNT and CDR2 as YENEEA. The CDR3 contains 13 residues. Trimming pared 4 bases from V and 7 bases from J, leaving 10 bases between. The CDR3 DNA sequence: TGTGCCAGCAGCTCAGAAGCCCACGGGGAGCTGTTTTTT. This translates into CASSSEAHGELFF.

The chain joins TRBV20-1 to TRBJ1-4; D uncertain. V lost 6 bases to trimming and J lost 4 bases, with 15 bases between them. Germline CDR1 and CDR2: DFQATT and SNEGSKA (reference sequence). The CDR3 is 14 residues long. The CDR3 protein is CSAQVGLYNEKLFF. The CDR3 DNA reads TGCAGTGCCCAAGTTGGACTTTATAATGAAAAACTGTTTTTT.

This clonotype was found many times. V usage is TRBV7-2 and J usage is TRBJ2-7, with 8 positions matching TRBD1. The germline V gene has CDR1 SGHTA and CDR2 FQGNSA. Trimming at V came to 5 bases and at J to 2 bases, leaving 5 bases not matched to a gene. The CDR3 contains 14 residues. The CDR3 loop is CASSPRTGTYEQYF. Written as DNA, the CDR3 is TGTGCCAGCAGCCCTAGGACAGGGACCTACGAGCAGTACTTC.

The V call is TRBV11-3, the J call TRBJ1-4; possibly TRBD1 for D (5 bases). CDR1 is SGHNT and CDR2 is YENEEA in the germline V gene. CDR3 length equals 17 residues. The V end was cut by 3 bases, the J end by 5 bases, with 19 bases between. CDR3 region: CASSFSRTRGGNEKLFF. The CDR3 DNA reads TGTGCCAGCAGCTTCTCCCGGACACGCGGGGGGAATGAAAAACTGTTTTTT. Full variable domain (rest looked up from reference TRBV11-3 and TRBJ1-4): EAGVVQSPRYKIIEKKQPVAFWCNPISGHNTLYWYLQNLGQGPELLIRYENEEAVDDSQLPKDRFSAERLKGVDSTLKIQPAELGDSAVYLCASSFSRTRGGNEKLFFGSGTQLSVL.

In its sample, this clonotype was seen many times. This rearrangement joins TRBV5-1 to TRBJ2-5; D is unresolved. From germline, CDR1 is SGHRS and CDR2 YFSETQ. This CDR3 is 15 amino acids long. V lost 0 bases to trimming and J lost 4 bases, with 13 bases between them. The CDR3 sequence: CASSLVAGRRETQYF. In nucleotides, the CDR3 is TGCGCCAGCAGCTTGGTAGCAGGACGGAGAGAGACCCAGTACTTC. Full variable domain (missing parts from reference TRBV5-1 and TRBJ2-5): KAGVTQTPRYLIKTRGQQVTLSCSPISGHRSVSWYQQTPGQGLQFLFEYFSETQRNKGNFPGRFSGRQFSNSRSEMNVSTLELGDSALYLCASSLVAGRRETQYFGPGTRLLVL.